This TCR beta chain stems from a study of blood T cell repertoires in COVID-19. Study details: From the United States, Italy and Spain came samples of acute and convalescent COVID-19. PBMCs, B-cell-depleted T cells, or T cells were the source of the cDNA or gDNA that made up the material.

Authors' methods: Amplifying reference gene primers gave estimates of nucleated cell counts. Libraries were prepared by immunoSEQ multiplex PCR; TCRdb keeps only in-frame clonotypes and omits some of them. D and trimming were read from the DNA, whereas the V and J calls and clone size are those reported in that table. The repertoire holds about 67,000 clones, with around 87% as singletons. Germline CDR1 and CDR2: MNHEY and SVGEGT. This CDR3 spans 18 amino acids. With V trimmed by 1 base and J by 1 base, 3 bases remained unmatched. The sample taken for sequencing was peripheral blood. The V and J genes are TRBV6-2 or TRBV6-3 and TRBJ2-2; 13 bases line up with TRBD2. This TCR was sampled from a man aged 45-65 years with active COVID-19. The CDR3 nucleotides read TGTGCCAGCAGTTACTGGAGGACTAGCGGGAGGAACACCGGGGAGCTGTTTTTT. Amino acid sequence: CASSYWRTSGRNTGELFF.